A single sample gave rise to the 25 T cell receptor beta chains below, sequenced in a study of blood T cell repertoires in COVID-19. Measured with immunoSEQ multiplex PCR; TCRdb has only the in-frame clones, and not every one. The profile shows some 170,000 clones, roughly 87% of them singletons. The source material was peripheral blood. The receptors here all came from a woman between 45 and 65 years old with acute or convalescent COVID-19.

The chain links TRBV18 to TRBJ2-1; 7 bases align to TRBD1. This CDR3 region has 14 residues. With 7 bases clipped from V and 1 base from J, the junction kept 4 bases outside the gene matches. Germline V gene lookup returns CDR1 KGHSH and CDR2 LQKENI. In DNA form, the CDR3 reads TGTGCCAGCTTAGGACAGGATTCCTACAATGAGCAGTTCTTC. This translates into CASLGQDSYNEQFF.

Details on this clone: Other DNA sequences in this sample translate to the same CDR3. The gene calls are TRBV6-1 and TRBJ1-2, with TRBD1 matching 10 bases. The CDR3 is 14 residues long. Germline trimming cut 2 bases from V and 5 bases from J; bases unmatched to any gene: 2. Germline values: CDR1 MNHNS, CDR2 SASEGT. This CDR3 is CASSESGQGYGYTF. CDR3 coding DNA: TGTGCCAGCAGTGAATCGGGACAGGGGTATGGCTACACCTTC.

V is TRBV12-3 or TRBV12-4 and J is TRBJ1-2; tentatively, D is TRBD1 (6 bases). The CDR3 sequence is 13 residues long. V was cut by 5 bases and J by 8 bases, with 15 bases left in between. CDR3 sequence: CASSQDSSKGYTF. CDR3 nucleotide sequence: TGTGCCAGCAGTCAGGACAGTTCGAAAGGCTACACCTTC.

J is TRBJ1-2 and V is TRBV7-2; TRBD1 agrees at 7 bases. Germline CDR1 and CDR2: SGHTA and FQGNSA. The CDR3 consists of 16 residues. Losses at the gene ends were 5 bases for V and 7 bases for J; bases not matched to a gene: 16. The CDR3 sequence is CASSPNDRAGKVGYTF. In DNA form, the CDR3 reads TGTGCCAGCAGCCCGAACGACAGGGCAGGCAAGGTTGGCTACACCTTC.

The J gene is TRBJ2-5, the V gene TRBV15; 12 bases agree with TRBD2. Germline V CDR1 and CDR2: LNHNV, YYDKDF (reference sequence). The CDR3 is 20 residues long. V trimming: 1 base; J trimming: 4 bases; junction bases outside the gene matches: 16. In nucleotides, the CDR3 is TGTGCCACCAGCAGAGCGAGGGGACACCAGACTAGCGGGAGTGGAGAGACCCAGTACTTC. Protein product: CATSRARGHQTSGSGETQYF.

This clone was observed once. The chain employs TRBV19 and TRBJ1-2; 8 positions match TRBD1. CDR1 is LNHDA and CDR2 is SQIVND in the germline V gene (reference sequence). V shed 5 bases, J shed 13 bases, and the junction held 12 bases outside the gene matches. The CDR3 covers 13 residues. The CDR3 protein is CASSASSGDRITF. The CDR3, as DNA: TGTGCCAGTAGTGCCTCGTCGGGGGACAGGATCACCTTC.

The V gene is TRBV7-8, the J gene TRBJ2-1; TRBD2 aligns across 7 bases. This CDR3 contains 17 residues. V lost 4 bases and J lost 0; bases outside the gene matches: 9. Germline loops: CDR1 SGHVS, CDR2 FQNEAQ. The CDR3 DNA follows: TGTGCCAGCAGCTCCCCCTGGGGCGGGAGCTCCTACAATGAGCAGTTCTTC. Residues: CASSSPWGGSSYNEQFF.

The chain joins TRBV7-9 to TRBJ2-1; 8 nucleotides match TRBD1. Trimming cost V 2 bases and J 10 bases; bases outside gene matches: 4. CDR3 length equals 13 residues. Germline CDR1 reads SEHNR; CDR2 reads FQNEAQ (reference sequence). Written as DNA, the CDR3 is TGTGCCAGCAGCTTACAGGGGGCATTGGAGCAGTTCTTC. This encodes CASSLQGALEQFF. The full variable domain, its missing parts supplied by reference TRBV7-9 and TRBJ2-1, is DTGVSQNPRHKITKRGQNVTFRCDPISEHNRLYWYRQTLGQGPEFLTYFQNEAQLEKSRLLSDRFSAERPKGSFSTLEIQRTEQGDSAMYLCASSLQGALEQFFGPGTRLTVL.

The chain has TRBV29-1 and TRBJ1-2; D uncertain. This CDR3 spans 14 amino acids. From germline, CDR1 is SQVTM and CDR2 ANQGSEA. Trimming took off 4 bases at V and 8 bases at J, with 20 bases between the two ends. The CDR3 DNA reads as TGCAGCGTTGTCGAGGATCTTAACTATGGCGGCTACACCTTC. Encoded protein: CSVVEDLNYGGYTF.

DNA for the CDR3: TGTGCCAGCAACCCGGACAGGGGGCGTGAGACCCAGTACTTC. It specifies CASNPDRGRETQYF. V usage is TRBV6-2 or TRBV6-3 and J usage is TRBJ2-5; 11 bases line up with TRBD1. Germline CDR1 reads MNHEY; CDR2 reads SVGEGT. J lost 5 bases, V lost 7 bases, and 6 bases had no gene match. This CDR3 spans 14 amino acids.

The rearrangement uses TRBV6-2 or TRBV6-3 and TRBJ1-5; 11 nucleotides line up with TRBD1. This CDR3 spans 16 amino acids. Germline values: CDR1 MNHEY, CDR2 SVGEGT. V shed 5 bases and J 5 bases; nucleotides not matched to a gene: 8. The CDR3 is CASSKEPGQGDQPQHF. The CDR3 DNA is TGTGCCAGCAGTAAAGAGCCGGGACAGGGGGATCAGCCCCAGCATTTT.

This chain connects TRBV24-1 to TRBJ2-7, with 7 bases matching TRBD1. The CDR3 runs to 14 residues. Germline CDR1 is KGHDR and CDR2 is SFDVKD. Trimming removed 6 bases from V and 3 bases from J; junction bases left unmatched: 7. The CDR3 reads CATSTAGGDYEQYF. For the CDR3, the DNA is TGTGCCACCAGTACAGCAGGGGGTGACTACGAGCAGTACTTC.

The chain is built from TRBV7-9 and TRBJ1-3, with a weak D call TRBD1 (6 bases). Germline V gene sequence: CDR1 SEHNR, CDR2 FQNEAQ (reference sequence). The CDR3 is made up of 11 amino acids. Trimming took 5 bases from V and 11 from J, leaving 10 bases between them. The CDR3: CASSTRQAIYF. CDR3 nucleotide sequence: TGTGCCAGCAGCACTCGACAGGCCATATATTTT.

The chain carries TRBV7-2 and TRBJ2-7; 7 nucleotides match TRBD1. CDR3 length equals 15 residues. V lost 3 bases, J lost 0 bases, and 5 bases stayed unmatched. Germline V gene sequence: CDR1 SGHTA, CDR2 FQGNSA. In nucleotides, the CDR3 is TGTGCCAGCAGCTTCAGGGCAGGGGGCTCCTACGAGCAGTACTTC. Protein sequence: CASSFRAGGSYEQYF.

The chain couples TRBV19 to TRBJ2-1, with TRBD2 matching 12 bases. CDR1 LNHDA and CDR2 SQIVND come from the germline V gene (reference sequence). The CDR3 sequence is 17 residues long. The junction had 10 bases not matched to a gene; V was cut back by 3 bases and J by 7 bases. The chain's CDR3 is CASSMNEGLAGFNEQFF. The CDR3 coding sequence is TGTGCCAGTAGTATGAATGAGGGACTAGCGGGCTTTAATGAGCAGTTCTTC.

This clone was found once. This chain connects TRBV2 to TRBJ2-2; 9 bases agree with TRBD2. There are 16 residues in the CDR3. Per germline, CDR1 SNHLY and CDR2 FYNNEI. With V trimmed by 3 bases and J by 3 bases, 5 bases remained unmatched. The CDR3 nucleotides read TGTGCCAGCAGTGAGAAGCGGGGGGTCCACACCGGGGAGCTGTTTTTT. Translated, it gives CASSEKRGVHTGELFF.

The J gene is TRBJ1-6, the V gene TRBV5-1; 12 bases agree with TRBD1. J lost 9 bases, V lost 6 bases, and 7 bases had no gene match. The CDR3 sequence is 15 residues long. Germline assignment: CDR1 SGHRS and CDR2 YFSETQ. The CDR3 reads CASNKGQGASSPLHF. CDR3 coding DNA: TGCGCCAGCAACAAGGGACAGGGGGCTAGTTCACCCCTCCACTTT.

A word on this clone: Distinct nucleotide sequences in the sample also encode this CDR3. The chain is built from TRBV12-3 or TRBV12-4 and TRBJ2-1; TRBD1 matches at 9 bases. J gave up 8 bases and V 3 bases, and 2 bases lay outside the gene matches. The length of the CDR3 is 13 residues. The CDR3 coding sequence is TGTGCCAGCAGTTTGGGACAGGGTCATGAGCAGTTCTTC. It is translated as CASSLGQGHEQFF.

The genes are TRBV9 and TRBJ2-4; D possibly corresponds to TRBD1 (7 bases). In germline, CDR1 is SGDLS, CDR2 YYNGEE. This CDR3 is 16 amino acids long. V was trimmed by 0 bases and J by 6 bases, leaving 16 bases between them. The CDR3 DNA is TGTGCCAGCAGCGTAGCTGCGGCGCAGGGGGGAAACATTCAGTACTTC. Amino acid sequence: CASSVAAAQGGNIQYF. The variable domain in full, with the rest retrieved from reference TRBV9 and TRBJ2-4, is DSGVTQTPKHLITATGQRVTLRCSPRSGDLSVYWYQQSLDQGLQFLIQYYNGEERAKGNILERFSAQQFPDLHSELNLSSLELGDSALYFCASSVAAAQGGNIQYFGAGTRLSVL.

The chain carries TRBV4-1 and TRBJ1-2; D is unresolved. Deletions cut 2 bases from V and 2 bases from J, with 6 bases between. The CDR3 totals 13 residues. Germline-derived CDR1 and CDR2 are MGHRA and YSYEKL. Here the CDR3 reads CASSQRENYGYTF. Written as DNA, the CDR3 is TGCGCCAGCAGCCAACGTGAGAACTATGGCTACACCTTC.

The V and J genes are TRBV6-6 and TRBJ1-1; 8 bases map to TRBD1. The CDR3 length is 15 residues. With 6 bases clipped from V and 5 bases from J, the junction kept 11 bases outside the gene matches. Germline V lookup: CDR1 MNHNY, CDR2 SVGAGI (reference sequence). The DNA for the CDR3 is TGTGCCAGCAGAGATCCTACAGGGGGTGGAACTGAAGCTTTCTTT. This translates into CASRDPTGGGTEAFF.

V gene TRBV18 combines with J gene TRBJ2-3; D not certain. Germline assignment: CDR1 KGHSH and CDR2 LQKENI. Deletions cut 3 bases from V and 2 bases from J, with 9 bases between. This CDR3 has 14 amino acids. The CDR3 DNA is TGTGCCAGCTCACCGGCACCCACCACAGATACGCAGTATTTT. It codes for CASSPAPTTDTQYF.

The CDR3 here is CASKGRGNTEAFF. In DNA form, the CDR3 reads TGTGCCAGCAAGGGCAGGGGGAACACTGAAGCTTTCTTT. The chain uses TRBV6-5 and TRBJ1-1; D is perhaps TRBD1 (6 bases). The CDR3 is made up of 13 amino acids. Germline CDR1 MNHEY, CDR2 SVGAGI. V lost 7 bases, J lost 1 base, and 10 bases lay in between.

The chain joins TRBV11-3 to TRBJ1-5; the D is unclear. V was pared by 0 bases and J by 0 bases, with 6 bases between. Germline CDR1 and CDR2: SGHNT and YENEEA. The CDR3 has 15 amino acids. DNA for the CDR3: TGTGCCAGCAGCTTAGACGGAGATAGCAATCAGCCCCAGCATTTT. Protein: CASSLDGDSNQPQHF.

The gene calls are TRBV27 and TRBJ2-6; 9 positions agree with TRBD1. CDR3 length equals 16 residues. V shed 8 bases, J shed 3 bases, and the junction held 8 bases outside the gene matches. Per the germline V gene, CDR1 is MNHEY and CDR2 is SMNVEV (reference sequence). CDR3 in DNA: TGTGCCAGCGGGGGGGACAGGGCATTTGGGGCCAACGTCCTGACTTTC. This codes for CASGGDRAFGANVLTF.